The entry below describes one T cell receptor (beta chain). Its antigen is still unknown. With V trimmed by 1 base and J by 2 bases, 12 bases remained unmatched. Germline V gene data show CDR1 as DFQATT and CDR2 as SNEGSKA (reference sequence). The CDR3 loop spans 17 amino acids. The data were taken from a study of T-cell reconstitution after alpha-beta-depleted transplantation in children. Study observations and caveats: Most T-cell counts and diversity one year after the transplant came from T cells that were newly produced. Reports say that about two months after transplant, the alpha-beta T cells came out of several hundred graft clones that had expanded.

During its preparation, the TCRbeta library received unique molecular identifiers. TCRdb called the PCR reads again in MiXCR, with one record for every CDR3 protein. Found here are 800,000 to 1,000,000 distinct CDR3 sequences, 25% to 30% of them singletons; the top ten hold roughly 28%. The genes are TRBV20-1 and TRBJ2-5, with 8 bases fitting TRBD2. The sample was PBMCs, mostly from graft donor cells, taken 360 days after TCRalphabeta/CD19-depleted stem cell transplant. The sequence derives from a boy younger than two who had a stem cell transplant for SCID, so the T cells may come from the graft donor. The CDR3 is CSARGLYSGEKQETQYF. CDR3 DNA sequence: TGCAGTGCTAGAGGCCTATATAGCGGGGAGAAACAAGAGACCCAGTACTTC.